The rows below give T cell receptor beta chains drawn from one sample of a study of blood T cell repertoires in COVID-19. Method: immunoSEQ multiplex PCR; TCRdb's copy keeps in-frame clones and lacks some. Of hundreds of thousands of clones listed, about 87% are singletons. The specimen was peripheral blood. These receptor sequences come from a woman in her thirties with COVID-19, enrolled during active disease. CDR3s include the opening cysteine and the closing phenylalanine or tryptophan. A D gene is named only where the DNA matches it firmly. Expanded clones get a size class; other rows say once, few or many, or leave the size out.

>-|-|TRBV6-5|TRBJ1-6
TGTGCCAGCTCGAGGTCTTCCTATAATTCACCCCTCCACTTT
CASSRSSYNSPLHF
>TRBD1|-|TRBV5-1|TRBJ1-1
TGCGCCAGCAAATTGGACAGGGGGACGAACACTGAAGCTTTCTTT
CASKLDRGTNTEAFF
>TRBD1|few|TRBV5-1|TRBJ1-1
TGCGCCAGCAGGGCCGGGACAGGGTATCGGGAAGAAGCTTTCTTT
CASRAGTGYREEAFF
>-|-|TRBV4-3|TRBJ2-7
TGCGCCAGCAGCCCAGACCTCAGTTACGAGCAGTACTTC
CASSPDLSYEQYF
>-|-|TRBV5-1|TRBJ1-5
TGCGCCAGCAGCTTTTCAGGGAGGCACCAGCCCCAGCATTTT
CASSFSGRHQPQHF
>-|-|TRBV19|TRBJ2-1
TGTGCCAGTCAGGGGCAGGGAAGGAATGAGCAGTTCTTC
CASQGQGRNEQFF
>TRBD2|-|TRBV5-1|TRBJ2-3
TGCGCCAGCAGCGCCCGGGGGGTGGGCACAGATACGCAGTATTTT
CASSARGVGTDTQYF
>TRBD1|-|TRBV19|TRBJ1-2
TGTGCCAGTAGTACCCAGCGACAGGGGGACTATGGCTACACCTTC
CASSTQRQGDYGYTF
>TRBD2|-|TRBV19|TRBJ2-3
TGTGCCAGTAGTACCCAGGGACTAGCGGGATTCACAGATACGCAGTATTTT
CASSTQGLAGFTDTQYF
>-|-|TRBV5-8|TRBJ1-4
TGTGCCAGCAGCCCCGGCGGTGGGCCAGGAGGTGAAAAACTGTTTTTT
CASSPGGGPGGEKLFF
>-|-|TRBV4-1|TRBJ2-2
TGCGCCAGCAGCCAGCCCTGGGCCGACACCGGGGAGCTGTTTTTT
CASSQPWADTGELFF
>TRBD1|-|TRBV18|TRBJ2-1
TGTGCCAGCTCACCACCTTCTGGACAGGGAGGCAATGAGCAGTTCTTC
CASSPPSGQGGNEQFF
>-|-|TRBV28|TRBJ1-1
TGTGCCGGGGGAGGCATAAACACTGAAGCTTTCTTT
CAGGGINTEAFF
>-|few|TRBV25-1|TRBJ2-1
TGTGCCAGCAGTGACCCCACAGGGTGGTCCTACAATGAGCAGTTCTTC
CASSDPTGWSYNEQFF
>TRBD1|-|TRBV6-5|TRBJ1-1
TGTGCCAGCAGTACAACCGGACAGGGCGGGACTGAAGCTTTCTTT
CASSTTGQGGTEAFF
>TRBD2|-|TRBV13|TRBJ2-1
TGTGCCAGCAGCTTAGGGACTAGCGGGTCCTACAATGAGCAGTTCTTC
CASSLGTSGSYNEQFF
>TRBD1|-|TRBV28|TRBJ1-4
TGTGCCAGCAGTCCGCTGCCGACAGGGGGCAATGAAAAACTGTTTTTT
CASSPLPTGGNEKLFF
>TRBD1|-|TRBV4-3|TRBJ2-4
TGCGCCAGCAGCCAAACTACTCGGGACAGGGAGTACTTC
CASSQTTRDREYF
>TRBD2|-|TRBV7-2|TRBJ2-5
TGTGCCAGCAGCTTCGGCGGGGGTCGGGAGACCCAGTACTTC
CASSFGGGRETQYF
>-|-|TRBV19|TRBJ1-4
TGTGCCAGTAGTACAATAGGGGGTGAAAAACTGTTTTTT
CASSTIGGEKLFF
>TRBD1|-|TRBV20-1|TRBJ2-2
TGCAGTGCTAGTCACAGGGGGCTGGTGTTTTTT
CSASHRGLVFF
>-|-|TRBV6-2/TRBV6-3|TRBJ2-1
TGTGCCAGCAGTTACGCGGGAACAAATGAGCAGTTCTTC
CASSYAGTNEQFF
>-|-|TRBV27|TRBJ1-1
TGTGCCAGCAGTCCGGCGGGAAGGGGGAACACTGAAGCTTTCTTT
CASSPAGRGNTEAFF
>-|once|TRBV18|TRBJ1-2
TGTGCCAGCTCACCACTTGGAGTGTTTGGCTACACCTTC
CASSPLGVFGYTF
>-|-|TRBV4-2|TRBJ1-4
TGTGCCAGCAGCCAGCAGTCGTCCATAACTAATGAAAAACTGTTTTTT
CASSQQSSITNEKLFF
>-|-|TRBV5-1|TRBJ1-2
TGCGCCAGCAGCTTGGGCGTTGAGCCGAGTGGCTACACCTTC
CASSLGVEPSGYTF
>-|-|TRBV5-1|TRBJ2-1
TGCGCGACGGCGGAAGAACAGGATCGTCCCCAGTTCTTC
CATAEEQDRPQFF
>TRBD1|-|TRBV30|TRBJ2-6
TGTGCCTGGAGGCAAGGGACAGGGGGCTCTGGGGCCAACGTCCTGACTTTC
CAWRQGTGGSGANVLTF
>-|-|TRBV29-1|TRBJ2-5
TGCAGCCTTCAGAACGCGGGATACGCAGAGACCCAGTACTTC
CSLQNAGYAETQYF
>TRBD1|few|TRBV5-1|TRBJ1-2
TGCGCCAGCAGCTTGGATCCGGGACAGGGCTATGGCTACACCTTC
CASSLDPGQGYGYTF
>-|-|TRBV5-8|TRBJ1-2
TGTGCCAGCAGCTGGACGGACTATCCTAACTATGGCTACACCTTC
CASSWTDYPNYGYTF
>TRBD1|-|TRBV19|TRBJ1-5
TGTGCCAGTAGTATGGGACAGGGGGCCTTCAATCAGCCCCAGCATTTT
CASSMGQGAFNQPQHF
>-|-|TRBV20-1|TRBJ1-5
TGCAGTGCTAGTAACAGGGCGGATCAGCCCCAGCATTTT
CSASNRADQPQHF
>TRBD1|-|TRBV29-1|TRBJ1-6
TGCAGCGTTGGGGACAGGGGAGGTTCACCCCTCCACTTT
CSVGDRGGSPLHF
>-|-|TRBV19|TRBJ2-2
TGTGCCAGTAGTAGCACAGTGCTGCCTGACACCGGGGAGCTGTTTTTT
CASSSTVLPDTGELFF
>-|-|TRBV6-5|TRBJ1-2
TGTGCCAGCAGCTCAGGGTACTATGGCTACACCTTC
CASSSGYYGYTF
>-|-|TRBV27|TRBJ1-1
TGTGCCAGCAGTTTATCGCGTATAACTGAAGCTTTCTTT
CASSLSRITEAFF
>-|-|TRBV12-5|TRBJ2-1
TGTGCTAGCCAATTCGGGAACCATGAGCAGTTCTTC
CASQFGNHEQFF
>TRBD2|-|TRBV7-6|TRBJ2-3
TGTGCCAGCAGGATGCTAGCGGGGGGCCAGGTTACGCAGTATTTT
CASRMLAGGQVTQYF
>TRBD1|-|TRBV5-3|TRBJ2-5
TGTGCCAGAAGCATGCCCCGGGACAGGGGGGGAGAGACCCAGTACTTC
CARSMPRDRGGETQYF
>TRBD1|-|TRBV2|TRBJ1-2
TGTGCCAGCAGTTCGGGACAGGGTATCGACTATGGCTACACCTTC
CASSSGQGIDYGYTF